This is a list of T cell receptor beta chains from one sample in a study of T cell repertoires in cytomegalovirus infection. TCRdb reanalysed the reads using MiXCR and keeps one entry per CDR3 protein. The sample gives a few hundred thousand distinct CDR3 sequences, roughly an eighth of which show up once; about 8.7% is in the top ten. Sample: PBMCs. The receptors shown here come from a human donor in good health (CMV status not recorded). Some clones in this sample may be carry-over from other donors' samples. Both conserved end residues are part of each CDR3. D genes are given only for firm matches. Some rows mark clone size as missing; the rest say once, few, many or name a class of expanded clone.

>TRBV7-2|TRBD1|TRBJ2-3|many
CASSKPQGADTQYF
TGTGCCAGCAGCAAACCTCAGGGGGCAGATACGCAGTATTTT
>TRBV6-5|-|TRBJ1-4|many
CASSYGLTNEKLFF
TGTGCCAGCAGTTACGGCCTAACTAATGAAAAACTGTTTTTT
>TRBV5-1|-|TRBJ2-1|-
CASSFGAEQFF
TGCGCCAGCAGCTTTGGGGCGGAGCAGTTCTTC
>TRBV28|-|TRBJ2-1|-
CASSFLPPGQFF
TGTGCCAGCAGTTTTTTACCCCCCGGGCAGTTCTTC
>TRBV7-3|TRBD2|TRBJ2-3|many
CASSSGTSGSTDTQYF
TGTGCCAGCAGCTCGGGGACTAGCGGAAGCACAGATACGCAGTATTTT
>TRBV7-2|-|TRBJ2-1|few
CASSSPGEGDNEQFF
TGTGCCAGCAGCTCCCCGGGGGAAGGGGACAATGAGCAGTTCTTC
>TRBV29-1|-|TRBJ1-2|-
CSVETGVANYGYTF
TGCAGCGTTGAAACCGGGGTGGCTAACTATGGCTACACCTTC
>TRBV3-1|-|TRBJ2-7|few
CASSQAVYEQYF
TGTGCCAGCAGCCAGGCGGTCTACGAGCAGTACTTC
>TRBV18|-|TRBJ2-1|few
CASSATGVGNNEQFF
TGTGCCAGCTCAGCAACAGGCGTGGGGAACAATGAGCAGTTCTTC
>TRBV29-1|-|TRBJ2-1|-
CSVEDLRQGRGEQFF
TGCAGCGTTGAAGATCTTCGACAGGGCCGGGGGGAGCAGTTCTTC
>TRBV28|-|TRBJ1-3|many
CASIEWGQGGNTIYF
TGTGCCAGCATCGAATGGGGGCAGGGTGGAAACACCATATATTTT
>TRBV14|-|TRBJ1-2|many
CASSQVSRSYGYTF
TGTGCCAGCAGCCAAGTCTCACGGAGCTATGGCTACACCTTC
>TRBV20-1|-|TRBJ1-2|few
CSARERGGHYGYTF
TGCAGTGCTAGGGAGCGTGGAGGGCACTATGGCTACACCTTC
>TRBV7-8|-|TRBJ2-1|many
CASSLVRGIANEQFF
TGTGCCAGCAGCTTAGTTCGCGGGATAGCGAATGAGCAGTTCTTC
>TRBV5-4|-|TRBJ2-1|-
CASSLYHEQFF
TGTGCCAGCAGCCTGTATCATGAGCAGTTCTTC
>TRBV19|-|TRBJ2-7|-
CANSLGTSYEQYF
TGTGCCAATAGCCTAGGGACATCCTACGAGCAGTACTTC
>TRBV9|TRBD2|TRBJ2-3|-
CASSGTHTQYF
TGTGCGAGCAGCGGGACTCATACGCAGTATTTT
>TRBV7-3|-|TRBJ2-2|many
CASSPRGRELFF
TGTGCCAGCAGCCCGAGAGGAAGGGAGCTGTTTTTT
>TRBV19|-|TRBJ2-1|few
CASSSQGLFDNEQFF
TGTGCCAGTAGTTCGCAGGGGCTGTTCGACAATGAGCAGTTCTTC
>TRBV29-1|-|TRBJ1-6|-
CSVRSDRENSPLHF
TGCAGCGTAAGGAGTGACAGAGAAAATTCACCCCTCCACTTT
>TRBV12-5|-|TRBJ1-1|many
CASVPPGPTDGEAFF
TGTGCTAGTGTTCCCCCGGGACCGACGGATGGTGAAGCTTTCTTT
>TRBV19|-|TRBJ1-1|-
CASSPGRGRNTEAFF
TGTGCCAGTAGTCCCGGACGGGGGAGAAACACTGAAGCTTTCTTT
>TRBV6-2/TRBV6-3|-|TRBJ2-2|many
CATGGLTGELFF
TGTGCCACTGGGGGTCTGACCGGGGAGCTGTTTTTT
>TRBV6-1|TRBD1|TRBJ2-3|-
CASSESSGQGADTQYF
TGTGCCAGCAGTGAAAGTTCGGGACAGGGGGCAGATACGCAGTATTTT
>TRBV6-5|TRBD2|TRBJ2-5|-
CASSYSTGSGAETQYF
TGTGCCAGCAGTTACTCGACGGGGAGCGGGGCAGAGACCCAGTACTTC
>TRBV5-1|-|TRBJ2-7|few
CASSLRVNHEQYF
TGCGCCAGCAGCTTGAGGGTAAACCACGAGCAGTACTTC
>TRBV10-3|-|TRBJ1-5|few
CAISENINQPQHF
TGTGCCATCAGTGAGAACATCAATCAGCCCCAGCATTTT
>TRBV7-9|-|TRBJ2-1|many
CASSQTPAGYNEQFF
TGTGCCAGCAGCCAGACCCCCGCTGGGTACAATGAGCAGTTCTTC
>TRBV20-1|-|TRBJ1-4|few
CSARLIPWGGASGTNEKLFF
TGCAGTGCTAGACTAATCCCTTGGGGGGGCGCGTCGGGAACTAATGAAAAACTGTTTTTT
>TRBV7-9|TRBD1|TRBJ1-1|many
CASSGGETGGSTEAFF
TGTGCCAGCAGCGGGGGGGAGACAGGGGGAAGCACTGAAGCTTTCTTT
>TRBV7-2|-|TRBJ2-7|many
CASSLTAYEQYF
TGTGCCAGCAGCTTGACAGCCTACGAGCAGTACTTC
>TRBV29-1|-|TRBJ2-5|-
CSVKDTAGETQYF
TGCAGCGTGAAGGACACTGCGGGGGAGACCCAGTACTTC
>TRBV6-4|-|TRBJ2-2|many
CASSEVSGDTGELFF
TGTGCCAGCAGTGAGGTCAGCGGCGACACCGGGGAGCTGTTTTTT
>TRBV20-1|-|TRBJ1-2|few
CSASVRQDGYTF
TGCAGTGCTAGTGTCCGGCAGGATGGCTACACCTTC
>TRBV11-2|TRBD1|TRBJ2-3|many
CASSLARQGNTQYF
TGTGCCAGCAGCTTAGCCCGACAGGGGAATACGCAGTATTTT
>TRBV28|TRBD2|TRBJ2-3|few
CASFSGPARDTQYF
TGTGCCAGCTTTAGCGGGCCTGCAAGGGATACGCAGTATTTT
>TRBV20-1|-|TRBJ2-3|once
CSPSGEIGSTDTQYF
TGCAGCCCATCGGGGGAAATAGGAAGCACAGATACGCAGTATTTT
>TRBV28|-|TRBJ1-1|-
CASSLRGYYTEAFF
TGTGCCAGCAGTTTACGGGGCTATTACACTGAAGCTTTCTTT
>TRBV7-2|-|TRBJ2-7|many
CASSLDWASIYEQYF
TGTGCCAGCAGCTTAGACTGGGCTAGCATTTACGAGCAGTACTTC
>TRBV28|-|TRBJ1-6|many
CASSLRTDSNNSPLHF
TGTGCCAGCAGTTTAAGGACAGATAGTAATAATTCACCCCTCCACTTT
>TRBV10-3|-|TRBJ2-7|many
CAISESSNEQYF
TGTGCCATCAGTGAGTCTTCAAACGAGCAGTACTTC
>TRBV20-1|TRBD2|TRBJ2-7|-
CSASWTSGSSYEQYF
TGCAGTGCTAGTTGGACTAGCGGGAGTTCCTACGAGCAGTACTTC
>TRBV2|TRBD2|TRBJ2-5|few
CASRKGLAGVETQYF
TGTGCCAGCAGGAAGGGACTAGCGGGGGTTGAGACCCAGTACTTC
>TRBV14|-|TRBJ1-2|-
CASSQEGAYGYTF
TGTGCCAGCAGCCAAGAAGGGGCGTACGGCTACACCTTC
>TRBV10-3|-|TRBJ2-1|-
CAIRSDSGYNEQFF
TGTGCCATCAGGTCCGATAGCGGCTACAATGAGCAGTTCTTC